This T cell receptor beta chain comes out of a study of shared clonotypes between healthy human individuals. Notes on the study in general: Clonotype sharing among donors, it was expected, would be affected by sequencing depth.

An assay was performed, and its level was deep. The protocol was immunoSEQ multiplex PCR, while the TCRdb copy is restricted to in-frame clones and leaves out a portion. The data show under 650,000 clones, about 96% seen once. Germline CDR1 and CDR2: MNHNS and SASEGT. There are 12 residues in the CDR3. V was clipped by 6 bases and J by 5 bases, with 10 bases between them. As regards this clone: The target antigen is unknown.

This receptor was obtained from a woman aged 25 to 45 in good health. This chain links TRBV6-1 with TRBJ1-2, with TRBD1 as a possible D gene (6 bases). The sequencing input was naive CD4+ T cells sorted from blood. Subset reported: CD45RA+ positively selected. CDR3 amino acids: CASRDRNYGYTF. The DNA for the CDR3 is TGTGCCAGCAGGGACAGAAATTATGGCTACACCTTC.